Below are 6 T cell receptor beta chains sequenced from a single sample in a study of control samples from healthy donors and cancer patients. TCRdb keeps only in-frame clones here, not all; method: immunoSEQ multiplex PCR. This sample has 90,000 to 100,000 clones, with around nine tenths found just once. The specimen sequenced was blood. These receptors were obtained from a woman between 18 and 29 years old in good health.

The chain uses TRBV19 and TRBJ2-2, with D uncertain. The CDR3 covers 14 residues. The V gene's germline CDR1 is LNHDA and CDR2 SQIVND (reference sequence). V was cut by 3 bases and J by 6 bases, with 11 bases left in between. For the CDR3, the DNA is TGTGCCAGTAGTATGGATGGGGTTCCCGGGGAGCTGTTTTTT. This gives the protein CASSMDGVPGELFF.

The chain joins TRBV3-1 (or the pseudogene TRBV3-2) to TRBJ2-6; D is unresolved. Germline CDR1 and CDR2: LGHDT and YNNKEL (reference sequence). This CDR3 contains 14 residues. V lost 1 base and J 2 bases, leaving 3 bases between the germline ends. CDR3 DNA sequence: TGTGCCAGCAGCCAAGGGGCTGGGGCCAACGTCCTGACTTTC. Translation gives CASSQGAGANVLTF.

This sequence joins TRBV5-5 and TRBJ2-7; possible D gene TRBD1, 7 bases. The CDR3 consists of 15 residues. The germline V and J ends were trimmed by 1 base and 4 bases, with 15 bases remaining between them. Germline assignment: CDR1 SGHKS and CDR2 YYEKEE (reference sequence). CDR3 amino acids: CASSLLVSGGYEQYF. The CDR3 coding sequence is TGTGCCAGCAGCTTGCTGGTGTCAGGGGGGTACGAGCAGTACTTC.

The chain uses TRBV10-3 and TRBJ2-5; 9 bases are shared with TRBD2. The CDR3 is made up of 16 amino acids. J was trimmed by 4 bases and V by 11 bases; bases with no gene match: 17. Germline loops: CDR1 ENHRY, CDR2 SYGVKD. CDR3 in DNA: TGTGCCGCCTCGGGAGGGGGCGGGGGGGCGAGAGAGACCCAGTACTTC. Its protein is CAASGGGGGARETQYF.

A single count supports this clone. The V and J genes are TRBV7-9 and TRBJ2-1, with 7 positions matching TRBD2. The germline V gene has CDR1 SEHNR and CDR2 FQNEAQ (reference sequence). This CDR3 is built from 14 residues. The V segment lost 5 bases and the J segment 8 bases; nucleotides outside the gene matches: 9. The CDR3 sequence: CASSPWGGDDEQFF. As DNA, the CDR3 is TGTGCCAGCAGCCCCTGGGGGGGGGACGATGAGCAGTTCTTC.

This chain uses TRBV6-5 with TRBJ2-5; 8 nucleotides match TRBD1. The CDR3 covers 14 residues. Germline CDR1 is MNHEY and CDR2 is SVGAGI. V shed 7 bases and J 4 bases; nucleotides not matched to a gene: 8. CDR3: CASKADREVETQYF. The CDR3 DNA reads as TGTGCCAGCAAAGCGGACAGGGAGGTAGAGACCCAGTACTTC.